This T cell receptor (beta chain) was recovered during a study of T cell responses to AZD1222 COVID-19 vaccine. CDR3 size: 12 residues. Produced via immunoSEQ multiplex PCR; TCRdb's table is partial and in-frame only. In the table there are 120,000 to 150,000 clones, approximately 88% of which are singletons. The sample was peripheral blood, taken 28 days after the second dose of the MenACWY control vaccine. The receptor comes from an adult who received the MenACWY meningococcal vaccine as a control. J is TRBJ1-5 and V is TRBV21-1; the DNA was not used to check the table's D call, TRBD1. TRBV21-1 is a pseudogene segment. The CDR3 region has the DNA TGTGCCAGCGGGGCTAGCAATCAGCCCCAGCATTTT. This translates into CASGASNQPQHF.